The clone carrying this T cell receptor (beta chain) was observed once. The antigen remains unidentified. Method: immunoSEQ multiplex PCR; TCRdb's copy keeps in-frame clones and lacks some. The table records about 1 million clones, 78% of them present only once. Trimming took off 7 bases at V and 10 bases at J, with 13 bases between the two ends. CDR3 length: 12 residues. CDR1 and CDR2 (germline): MDHEN, SYDVKM. This entry is derived from a study of shared clonotypes between healthy human individuals. Broader study findings: Memory subsets generally showed smaller estimated richness than naive subsets did.

The TCR sequence derives from a man aged 18 to 30 in good health. Some clones in this sample may be carry-over from other donors' samples. The chain has TRBV28 and TRBJ1-4; no reliable D call. The sequenced sample was memory CD4+ T cells from PBMCs. Indicated subset: CD45RA-negative fraction. The CDR3 sequence: CASKETDRKLFF. The CDR3 nucleotides are TGTGCCAGCAAAGAGACTGATAGAAAACTGTTTTTT.